One and the same sample provided the 8 T cell receptor beta chains below, sequenced in a study of T cell changes during pregnancy in multiple sclerosis. Assay used: immunoSEQ multiplex PCR; TCRdb lists only in-frame clones, some missing. The sample consists of some 100,000 clones, just over 90% of them appearing once. Sequenced material: peripheral blood, taken in the second trimester of pregnancy. The receptors derive from a female donor with multiple sclerosis, enrolled in a pregnancy study.

The sample holds one count of this clone. J is TRBJ1-1 and V is TRBV4-1; 8 bases line up with TRBD1. CDR3 length equals 14 residues. V lost 4 bases, J lost 5 bases, and 6 bases stayed unmatched. The germline V gene has CDR1 MGHRA and CDR2 YSYEKL. The DNA for the CDR3 is TGCGCCAGCAGCCCGCGGACAGGGCAAACTGAAGCTTTCTTT. Its protein is CASSPRTGQTEAFF.

This clone was counted once. This sequence joins TRBV7-2 and TRBJ2-1; unclear D gene. This CDR3 is built from 13 residues. V lost 4 bases, J lost 2 bases, and 6 bases lay in between. Germline assignment: CDR1 SGHTA and CDR2 FQGNSA. In nucleotides, the CDR3 is TGTGCCAGCAGCTCCATCCCCTACAATGAGCAGTTCTTC. It codes for CASSSIPYNEQFF.

The rearrangement joins TRBV7-2 to TRBJ2-3, with 15 bases identical to TRBD2. Unmatched junction bases numbered 7, after V lost 0 bases and J lost 9 bases. Per the germline V gene, CDR1 is SGHTA and CDR2 is FQGNSA. This CDR3 is built from 17 residues. The CDR3 sequence is CASSLALPGLAGGTQYF. The CDR3 region has the DNA TGTGCCAGCAGCTTAGCGCTCCCGGGACTAGCGGGGGGAACGCAGTATTTT.

The J gene is TRBJ2-1, the V gene TRBV6-5, with 7 bases aligning to TRBD2. The CDR3 spans 13 residues. Looked up from germline, CDR1 is MNHEY and CDR2 is SVGAGI. The junction had 5 bases not matched to a gene; V was cut back by 6 bases and J by 6 bases. The chain's CDR3 is CASSRTSSNEQFF. Written as DNA, the CDR3 is TGTGCCAGCAGCCGGACTAGTTCCAATGAGCAGTTCTTC.

Details on this clone: Its ends do not fully match the called genes, so a read error is possible. DNA of the CDR3: TGTGCCACCAGCAGAGAAGGGCGGTCCGGGACTTCCGACGGCAAAATCTTC. Its protein is CATSREGRSGTSDGKIF. The chain combines TRBV15 with TRBJ2-1; D is perhaps TRBD2 (6 bases). The CDR3 is 17 residues long. Germline lookup yields CDR1 LNHNV and CDR2 YYDKDF (reference sequence).

The chain has TRBV27 and TRBJ2-7; 9 nucleotides agree with TRBD2. The CDR3 is 15 amino acids. V was pared by 2 bases and J by 2 bases, with 4 bases of the junction left unmatched. In germline, CDR1 is MNHEY, CDR2 SMNVEV (reference sequence). The DNA of the CDR3 is TGTGCCAGCAGTTTAAAGGCTAGCGGGACCTACGAGCAGTACTTC. It codes for CASSLKASGTYEQYF.

The chain combines TRBV5-4 with TRBJ1-1; 8 positions agree with TRBD1. Germline CDR1 is SGHNT and CDR2 is YYREEE (reference sequence). Trimming took 4 bases from V and 0 from J; bases not matched to a gene: 14. This CDR3 is built from 18 residues. The CDR3 DNA sequence: TGTGCCAGCAGCACCCCCGGGACAGGCTTGGGGTTGAACACTGAAGCTTTCTTT. This encodes CASSTPGTGLGLNTEAFF.

This rearrangement joins TRBV4-2 to TRBJ2-2, with D hard to call. Trimming left V 7 bases short and J 4 bases short, with 10 bases between. This CDR3 is 13 amino acids long. Germline V gene lookup returns CDR1 LGHNA and CDR2 YNFKEQ. CDR3 sequence reads: CASTLLGTGELFF. The CDR3 coding sequence is TGTGCCAGCACCCTACTTGGCACCGGGGAGCTGTTTTTT.